The 30 T cell receptor beta chains below were found in one sample sequenced in a study of T cells after yellow fever vaccination. Each CDR3 protein is one row after TCRdb ran MiXCR on the 5' RACE reads. Of 300,000 to 400,000 distinct CDR3 sequences in the sample, around 3.9% were seen once. The input for sequencing was PBMCs, taken 5 days after the yellow fever booster vaccination. These receptors were collected from a man between 18 and 35 years old who received the YFV17D yellow fever vaccine.

This clonotype occurred a few times. The chain couples TRBV12-3 or TRBV12-4 to TRBJ2-7; TRBD1 aligns across 8 bases. CDR3 length equals 14 residues. The V gene end was trimmed by 5 bases and the J gene end by 5 bases; junction bases not matched to a gene: 8. CDR3 protein: CASSIADRAHEQYF. The CDR3 bases are TGTGCCAGCAGTATCGCGGACAGGGCCCACGAGCAGTACTTC.

This clonotype was seen repeatedly, ten times or more. The chain recombines TRBV4-1 with TRBJ2-3; 16 positions agree with TRBD2. There are 17 residues in the CDR3. After removal of 4 bases from V and 4 bases from J, the junction contained 5 bases not matched to a gene. Germline V CDR1 and CDR2: MGHRA, YSYEKL. CDR3 sequence reads: CASSPGLAGGYADTQYF. CDR3 in DNA: TGCGCCAGCAGCCCGGGACTAGCGGGGGGGTACGCAGATACGCAGTATTTT.

This chain uses TRBV9 with TRBJ1-5; no clear D gene. V was cut by 0 bases and J by 5 bases, with 15 bases left in between. The CDR3 runs to 16 residues. Germline V CDR1 and CDR2: SGDLS, YYNGEE. The CDR3 sequence: CASSVVLLTFYQPQHF. In DNA, the CDR3 is TGTGCCAGCAGCGTAGTCCTTCTTACTTTTTATCAGCCCCAGCATTTT.

The rearrangement links TRBV11-3 to TRBJ2-1, with TRBD2 as a possible D gene (6 bases). This CDR3 spans 15 amino acids. V lost 1 base, J lost 9 bases, and 16 bases lay in between. Germline V gives CDR1 SGHNT, CDR2 YENEEA. CDR3 region: CASSLAQGGEREQFF. The CDR3, as DNA: TGTGCCAGCAGCTTAGCCCAGGGCGGGGAGCGTGAGCAGTTCTTC.

This clonotype was seen only a few times. The V call is TRBV3-1, the J call TRBJ2-3; D gene ambiguous. Germline V CDR1 and CDR2: LGHDT, YNNKEL (reference sequence). The V gene lost 4 bases and the J gene lost 5 bases, with 10 bases spanning the gap. The CDR3 spans 13 residues. The CDR3: CASSPPGRDTQYF. DNA for the CDR3: TGTGCCAGCAGCCCCCCCGGTCGAGATACGCAGTATTTT.

V is TRBV10-3 and J is TRBJ2-1; 9 positions agree with TRBD1. The germline CDR1 and CDR2 sequences are ENHRY and SYGVKD. Trimming removed 0 bases from V and 8 bases from J; junction bases left unmatched: 8. The length of the CDR3 is 16 residues. This CDR3 is CAISESMGQGEDEQFF. Written as DNA, the CDR3 is TGTGCCATCAGTGAGTCGATGGGACAGGGAGAGGATGAGCAGTTCTTC.

This clonotype was counted ten times or more. V is TRBV5-1 and J is TRBJ2-1; TRBD2 aligns across 15 bases. Trimming took 3 bases from V and 8 from J; bases not matched to a gene: 9. Looked up from germline, CDR1 is SGHRS and CDR2 is YFSETQ. The CDR3 spans 17 residues. CDR3 sequence (DNA): TGCGCCAGCAGCTCCTCCCGGACTAGCGGGGGGGACGATGAGCAGTTCTTC. It is translated as CASSSSRTSGGDDEQFF.

There are a few counts of this clonotype. The J gene is TRBJ2-1, the V gene TRBV5-6; D could derive from TRBD1 or TRBD2 (5 bases each). Trimming pared 4 bases from V and 0 bases from J, leaving 11 bases between. In germline, CDR1 is SGHDT, CDR2 YYEEEE. There are 15 residues in the CDR3. Written as DNA, the CDR3 is TGTGCCAGCAGCGGGACCGACCGCTCCTACAATGAGCAGTTCTTC. Translating it yields CASSGTDRSYNEQFF. Looking up the rest from reference TRBV5-6 and TRBJ2-1 gives the full variable domain: DAGVTQSPTHLIKTRGQQVTLRCSPKSGHDTVSWYQQALGQGPQFIFQYYEEEERQRGNFPDRFSGHQFPNYSSELNVNALLLGDSALYLCASSGTDRSYNEQFFGPGTRLTVL.

The V and J genes are TRBV27 and TRBJ2-7, with 9 bases identical to TRBD2. The CDR3 has 15 residues. CDR1 MNHEY and CDR2 SMNVEV come from the germline V gene (reference sequence). V shed 2 bases and J 4 bases; nucleotides not matched to a gene: 6. CDR3 sequence (DNA): TGTGCCAGCAGTTTAGCGGGGGGGGCGTCTTACGAGCAGTACGTC. Amino acid sequence: CASSLAGGASYEQYV.

Ten or more counts support this clonotype. The J gene is TRBJ2-5, the V gene TRBV4-1; no clear D gene. V dropped 4 bases and J dropped 0 bases, with 6 bases sitting between them. This CDR3 has 13 amino acids. Germline values: CDR1 MGHRA, CDR2 YSYEKL. In DNA form, the CDR3 reads TGCGCCAGCAGCCGACAAGACCAAGAGACCCAGTACTTC. Protein sequence: CASSRQDQETQYF.

In its sample, this clonotype was seen many times. The chain combines TRBV6-2 or TRBV6-3 with TRBJ2-7, with D possibly matching TRBD1 (6 bases). V lost 5 bases to trimming and J lost 3 bases, with 14 bases between them. CDR1 and CDR2 from the germline V gene are MNHEY and SVGEGT. The CDR3 extends over 14 amino acids. CDR3 sequence: CASSHGTLYYEQYF. The CDR3 DNA is TGTGCCAGCAGTCACGGGACATTGTACTACGAGCAGTACTTC.

This clonotype has ten or more counts. This chain links TRBV12-3 or TRBV12-4 with TRBJ1-2; no definite D call. V was pared by 0 bases and J by 2 bases, with 7 bases between. This CDR3 contains 14 residues. DNA for the CDR3: TGTGCCAGCAGTTTAGCGGGAGTAAACTATGGCTACACCTTC. Protein product: CASSLAGVNYGYTF.

This clonotype was detected only a few times. Written as DNA, the CDR3 is TGTGCCAGCAGCCAACCGGGACACCGGCTTGGAGCTTTCTTT. Its protein is CASSQPGHRLGAFF. The J gene is TRBJ1-1, the V gene TRBV14, with D perhaps TRBD1 (6 bases). The CDR3 consists of 14 residues. Germline CDR1 and CDR2: SGHDN and FVKESK. Trimming pared 2 bases from V and 10 bases from J, leaving 17 bases between. Together with reference TRBV14 and TRBJ1-1, the CDR3 gives the full variable domain: EAGVTQFPSHSVIEKGQTVTLRCDPISGHDNLYWYRRVMGKEIKFLLHFVKESKQDESGMPNNRFLAERTGGTYSTLKVQPAELEDSGVYFCASSQPGHRLGAFFGQGTRLTVV.

In nucleotides, the CDR3 is TGTGCCAGCAGCTTATATGGTACGGGTACTAGCAATCAGCCCCAGCATTTT. It codes for CASSLYGTGTSNQPQHF. The chain couples TRBV7-2 to TRBJ1-5; no firm D call. With 2 bases removed from V and 0 bases from J, the gap between germline ends came to 14 bases. From germline, CDR1 is SGHTA and CDR2 FQGNSA. The CDR3 consists of 17 residues.

This clonotype has ten or more counts. DNA of the CDR3: TGTGCCAGCAGCTTTCCAGGGAAAAACATTCAGTACTTC. Protein: CASSFPGKNIQYF. This sequence joins TRBV7-9 and TRBJ2-4; D might be TRBD1 (5 bases). The CDR3 is 13 residues long. CDR1 and CDR2 from the germline V gene are SEHNR and FQNEAQ (reference sequence). The V end lost 3 bases, the J end lost 4 bases, and 7 bases lay between the germline ends. Supplemented by reference TRBV7-9 and TRBJ2-4, the full variable domain reads DTGVSQNPRHKITKRGQNVTFRCDPISEHNRLYWYRQTLGQGPEFLTYFQNEAQLEKSRLLSDRFSAERPKGSFSTLEIQRTEQGDSAMYLCASSFPGKNIQYFGAGTRLSVL.

The rearrangement uses TRBV4-1 and TRBJ2-7, with 9 bases matching TRBD1. Germline assignment: CDR1 MGHRA and CDR2 YSYEKL. The CDR3 spans 15 residues. Germline trimming cut 4 bases from V and 0 bases from J; bases unmatched to any gene: 4. The CDR3 reads CASSLGTGHSYEQYF. The CDR3 coding sequence is TGCGCCAGCAGCCTAGGGACAGGGCACTCCTACGAGCAGTACTTC.

This clonotype was detected a few times. The chain employs TRBV10-3 and TRBJ2-1, with D possibly being TRBD1 or TRBD2 (6 bases each). The V and J ends lost 2 bases and 4 bases respectively, with 15 bases between them. CDR1 is ENHRY, CDR2 SYGVKD, per germline. The CDR3 runs 16 residues. This chain's CDR3 is CAISEPRGGGYNEQFF. The CDR3 DNA reads TGTGCCATCAGTGAGCCTAGAGGAGGGGGTTACAATGAGCAGTTCTTC.

This clonotype was seen ten or more times. J is TRBJ1-1 and V is TRBV19, with 8 bases aligning to TRBD1. The CDR3 totals 14 residues. The J segment lost 5 bases and the V segment lost 5 bases, leaving 7 bases of the junction unmatched. CDR1 is LNHDA and CDR2 is SQIVND in the germline V gene (reference sequence). The CDR3 DNA is TGTGCCAGTAGTTTCAGGGGGCGAGGGACTGAAGCTTTCTTT. Protein sequence: CASSFRGRGTEAFF.

The chain links TRBV4-3 to TRBJ1-5; D is possibly TRBD1 (5 bases). The V end was cut by 1 base, the J end by 6 bases, with 16 bases between. The CDR3 length is 16 residues. Germline assignment: CDR1 LGHNA and CDR2 YSLEER. This chain's CDR3 is CASSQGASGQGQPQHF. Here the CDR3 DNA reads TGCGCCAGCAGCCAAGGGGCCTCGGGGCAGGGTCAGCCCCAGCATTTT.

The table lists this clonotype with a few counts. The chain recombines TRBV28 with TRBJ1-5; the match to TRBD1 covers 9 bases. CDR1 is MDHEN, CDR2 SYDVKM, per germline. The CDR3 sequence is 16 residues long. J was trimmed by 6 bases and V by 5 bases; bases with no gene match: 11. The CDR3 coding sequence is TGTGCCAGCAGTCCACAGGGACAGGGCACGCGTCAGCCCCAGCATTTT. Its protein is CASSPQGQGTRQPQHF.

This rearrangement joins TRBV6-2 or TRBV6-3 to TRBJ2-7; 11 nucleotides align to TRBD1. V gave up 6 bases and J gave up 1 base; unmatched junction bases: 5. The CDR3 runs 15 residues. Germline CDR1 MNHEY, CDR2 SVGEGT. The CDR3 protein is CASRTGTGGSYEQYV. The DNA of the CDR3 is TGTGCCAGCAGGACTGGGACAGGGGGATCCTACGAGCAGTACGTC.

The chain links TRBV4-3 to TRBJ2-3; a possible D gene is TRBD1 (5 bases). CDR3 size: 14 residues. Germline V gene sequence: CDR1 LGHNA, CDR2 YSLEER. Trimming left V 0 bases short and J 9 bases short, with 13 bases between. The CDR3 nucleotides are TGCGCCAGCAGCCAAGATGGGGCAGGTCAGACGCAGTATTTT. This encodes CASSQDGAGQTQYF.

The chain recombines TRBV6-2 or TRBV6-3 with TRBJ2-3; 8 positions match TRBD2. V lost 4 bases and J lost 2; bases outside the gene matches: 11. Germline V gene lookup returns CDR1 MNHEY and CDR2 SVGEGT. This CDR3 is built from 17 residues. The CDR3 DNA sequence: TGTGCCAGCAGTTCCCCCGCGGGGGGAGGGGCCACAGATACGCAGTATTTT. This gives the protein CASSSPAGGGATDTQYF.

This clonotype has more than one count but fewer than ten. The V gene is TRBV6-5, the J gene TRBJ2-3, with 13 bases identical to TRBD2. V lost 5 bases to trimming and J lost 2 bases; unmatched junction nucleotides: 4. CDR1 is MNHEY and CDR2 is SVGAGI in the germline V gene. CDR3 size: 16 residues. This chain's CDR3 is CASSPTSGGYTDTQYF. CDR3 coding DNA: TGTGCCAGCAGTCCGACTAGCGGGGGGTACACAGATACGCAGTATTTT.

This clonotype was counted a few times. The chain recombines TRBV4-2 with TRBJ2-1; 8 bases align to TRBD2. This CDR3 comprises 16 residues. CDR1 and CDR2 from the germline V gene are LGHNA and YNFKEQ. The trim removed 2 bases at V and 0 bases at J, leaving 3 bases unmatched. The CDR3 DNA reads TGTGCCAGCAGCCAACTTGGACTAGCCTCCTACAATGAGCAGTTCTTC. It yields the protein CASSQLGLASYNEQFF.

At least ten counts were recorded for this clonotype. This chain links TRBV5-5 with TRBJ2-5; D might be TRBD1 or TRBD2, each matching 5 bases. In germline, CDR1 is SGHKS, CDR2 YYEKEE (reference sequence). Trimming left V 3 bases short and J 1 base short, with 16 bases between. This CDR3 comprises 16 residues. The CDR3 coding sequence is TGTGCCAGCAGCTGGGCGCCGGGACGGACCCAAGAGACCCAGTACTTC. Its translation: CASSWAPGRTQETQYF.

This clonotype was counted ten times or more. This chain joins TRBV20-1 and TRBJ2-7; a weak D match, TRBD1 (6 bases). Per the germline V gene, CDR1 is DFQATT and CDR2 is SNEGSKA (reference sequence). V dropped 6 bases and J dropped 4 bases, with 22 bases sitting between them. This CDR3 contains 15 residues. The CDR3 sequence: CSALLPGRTDYEQYF. The CDR3 coding sequence is TGCAGTGCACTCCTCCCGGGCAGGACAGATTACGAGCAGTACTTC.

The DNA for the CDR3 is TGTGCCAGCAGTTACTCGTCCGGGGGAAACTATGGCTACACCTTC. Protein sequence: CASSYSSGGNYGYTF. This rearrangement joins TRBV6-5 to TRBJ1-2; TRBD1 might be the D (5 bases). The CDR3 has 15 amino acids. The V gene lost 0 bases and the J gene lost 2 bases, with 10 bases spanning the gap. CDR1 MNHEY and CDR2 SVGAGI come from the germline V gene.

This clonotype appeared many times. The genes are TRBV29-1 and TRBJ2-3; D uncertain. The CDR3 has 14 amino acids. Trimming shortened V by 4 bases and J by 0 bases, and 11 bases separated the two germline ends. Germline CDR1 is SQVTM and CDR2 is ANQGSEA. This CDR3 is CSVATASSTDTQYF. The CDR3, as DNA: TGCAGCGTTGCGACTGCTAGTAGCACAGATACGCAGTATTTT.

This clonotype has more than one count but fewer than ten. This chain connects TRBV20-1 to TRBJ2-5; D perhaps matches TRBD1 (6 bases). The CDR3 totals 15 residues. Germline CDR1 and CDR2: DFQATT and SNEGSKA (reference sequence). V gave up 1 base and J gave up 5 bases, with 17 bases separating them. The CDR3 nucleotides are TGCAGTGCTAGAGGTCACGCGGACAGAGGGGAGACCCAGTACTTC. This codes for CSARGHADRGETQYF.